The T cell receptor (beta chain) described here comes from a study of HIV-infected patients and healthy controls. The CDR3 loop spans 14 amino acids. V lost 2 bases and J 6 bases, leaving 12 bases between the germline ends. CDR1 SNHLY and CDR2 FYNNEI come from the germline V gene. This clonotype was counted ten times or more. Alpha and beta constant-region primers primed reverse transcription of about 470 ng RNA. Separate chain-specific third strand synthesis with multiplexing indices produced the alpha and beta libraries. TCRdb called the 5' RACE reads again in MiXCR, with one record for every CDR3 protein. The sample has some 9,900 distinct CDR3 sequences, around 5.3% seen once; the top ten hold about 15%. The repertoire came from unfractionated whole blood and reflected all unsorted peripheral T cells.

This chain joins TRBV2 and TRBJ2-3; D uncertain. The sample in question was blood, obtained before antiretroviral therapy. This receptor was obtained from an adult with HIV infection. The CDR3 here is CASSESDRWDTQYF. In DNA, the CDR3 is TGTGCCAGCAGTGAATCCGACCGATGGGATACGCAGTATTTT.